The clone carrying this TCR beta chain was seen just once. This specimen belongs to a study of PD-1 blockade in classical Hodgkin lymphoma. Sequencing used immunoSEQ multiplex PCR; TCRdb keeps in-frame clones, though not all of them. In the table there are roughly 1,400 clones, roughly 79% of which are singletons. Time point defined: cycle 4 day 1 (C4D1), after five to seven weeks of nivolumab. Each patient's relapse followed autologous stem cell transplantation, and brentuximab vedotin exposure varied. Magnetic negative selection isolated CD8+ T cells from thawed PBMCs. The CDR3 has 12 residues. Per germline, CDR1 SGHVS and CDR2 FQNEAQ. Trimming left V 8 bases short and J 3 bases short, with 7 bases between.

The sequence was collected from a human donor with classical Hodgkin lymphoma. The donor label of this sample is uncertain. V usage is TRBV7-8 and J usage is TRBJ2-2; no reliable D call. Sequenced material: CD8+ T cells from blood, taken before the fourth cycle of nivolumab. The CDR3 DNA follows: TGTGCCAGCCGACGGTACACCGGGGAGCTGTTTTTT. Translated, it gives CASRRYTGELFF.